This T cell receptor beta chain was documented in a study of identical twins. MiXCR, applied by TCRdb to the 5' RACE reads, yields one record per CDR3 protein. The sample has 500,000 to 600,000 distinct CDR3 sequences, around 20% seen once. CDR3 size: 15 residues. Germline V gene data show CDR1 as SNHLY and CDR2 as FYNNEI. Trimming pared 1 base from V and 4 bases from J, leaving 11 bases between. This same sample was also part of a study on T cells expressing NK-cell markers.

The receptor was derived from a woman aged 18-35 years in good health. The rearrangement uses TRBV2 and TRBJ1-5; D is ambiguous. Sequencing was done on a sample of CD4+ T cells sorted from blood. Written as DNA, the CDR3 is TGTGCCAGCAGTGAAGGGGGAACAGCTAATCAGCCCCAGCATTTT. Translation gives CASSEGGTANQPQHF.